The clone carrying this T cell receptor (beta chain) was seen more than once but under ten times. Its antigen is currently unknown. It was with a sample-barcoded 5' primer and a J-beta primer mix that a second PCR of about 6 to 11 cycles was run. The yield of each sample was at least 2.5 million CDR3-containing paired-end reads. TCRdb called the 5' RACE reads again in MiXCR, with one record for every CDR3 protein. The sample has roughly 1,700,000 distinct CDR3 sequences; 28% are singletons. Germline V gene lookup returns CDR1 LGHDT and CDR2 YNNKEL (reference sequence). V lost 4 bases to trimming and J lost 8 bases; unmatched junction nucleotides: 10. This CDR3 spans 15 amino acids. This sample was included in a study of blood T cells in healthy people across ages. The wider study: Through template switching, about one barcoded beta molecule was captured per two T cells, as measured in model experiments.

Broader study findings: There was a strong correlation between TCR beta diversity and naive T cell percentage. Greater diversity and more naive CD4+ cells were seen in long-lived donors than in aged donors.

The V call is TRBV3-1, the J call TRBJ2-1, with 8 bases matching TRBD1. Sequencing used blood. The source is a woman aged 25 to 39 in good health. CDR3 DNA sequence: TGTGCCAGCAGCCTCGGGACAGGTAGGCGTTATGAGCAGTTCTTC. Amino acids: CASSLGTGRRYEQFF.